This TCR beta chain was identified in a study of CD4 T cells in relation to SARS-CoV-2 and coronaviruses. Concerning this clone: Its antigen is undetermined.

The unexposed donors gave CD4+ T cells in about 2010-2019, prior to COVID-19. The cells were cultured for 10 days before CD4+ T cells were isolated. Cells permitting, SARS-CoV-2 S/N and four cold-coronavirus spikes were tested on unexposed-donor CD4+ T cells. Germline V gene sequence: CDR1 GTSNPN, CDR2 SVGIG (reference sequence). J was trimmed by 7 bases and V by 0 bases; bases with no gene match: 3. CDR3 length: 14 residues. Generated by immunoSEQ multiplex PCR, the TCRdb table keeps only in-frame clones and is missing some. The table lists fewer than 20,000 clones, 80% to 85% of them singletons. V is TRBV30 and J is TRBJ1-6; TRBD1 matches at 7 bases. The TCR sequence derives from a human donor in good health. Source material: CD4+ T cells from PBMCs, cultured in vitro. CDR3 bases: TGTGCCTGGAGTGTGGACAGGATGAATTCACCCCTCCACTTT. This codes for CAWSVDRMNSPLHF.